This is a list of T cell receptor beta chains from one sample in a study of T cells in Graves' hyperthyroidism and ophthalmopathy. TCRdb re-analysed the multiplex PCR reads in MiXCR, keeping a single row per CDR3 protein. The sample holds over 550,000 distinct CDR3 sequences, around 17% seen once. The source material was blood. These receptors all stem from a young woman with Graves' hyperthyroidism. Both conserved end residues are part of each CDR3. A D gene is named only where the DNA matches it firmly. Expanded clones get a size class; other rows say once, few or many, or leave the size out.

- | TRBJ2-3 | many | TRBV7-9 | CASSLARRPDTQYF | TGTGCCAGCAGCTTAGCGAGGCGACCGGATACGCAGTATTTT
- | TRBJ2-7 | many | TRBV6-2/TRBV6-3 | CASRGTGTYEQYF | TGTGCCAGCAGGGGGACGGGGACCTACGAGCAGTACTTC
TRBD1 | TRBJ1-1 | - | TRBV29-1 | CSVNRRSTGKGVAFF | TGCAGCGTTAACAGAAGATCGACAGGGAAGGGTGTAGCTTTCTTT
TRBD2 | TRBJ2-1 | - | TRBV29-1 | CSVGSSGGATEQFF | TGCAGCGTTGGTTCTAGCGGGGGGGCCACGGAGCAGTTCTTC
- | TRBJ2-7 | - | TRBV7-2 | CASSFQLGYEQYF | TGTGCCAGCAGCTTTCAGTTAGGCTACGAGCAGTACTTC
- | TRBJ2-1 | few | TRBV19 | CASSTTGDYEQFF | TGTGCCAGTAGCACGACAGGAGACTATGAGCAGTTCTTC
- | TRBJ2-5 | many | TRBV28 | CASTLGGPETQYF | TGTGCCAGCACCCTCGGCGGACCAGAGACCCAGTACTTC
TRBD1 | TRBJ1-5 | - | TRBV19 | CASDRGNQPQHF | TGTGCCAGCGACAGGGGTAATCAGCCCCAGCATTTT
- | TRBJ2-7 | few | TRBV7-9 | CASSLTQGMDEQYF | TGTGCCAGCAGCCTTACCCAGGGGATGGACGAGCAGTACTTC
- | TRBJ1-2 | few | TRBV28 | CASSLLVWEAGGYTF | TGTGCCAGCAGTTTACTTGTGTGGGAGGCGGGAGGCTACACCTTC
- | TRBJ2-1 | - | TRBV3-1 | CASSQEEWYRYNEQFF | TGTGCCAGCAGCCAAGAGGAGTGGTACCGCTACAATGAGCAGTTCTTC
- | TRBJ2-7 | many | TRBV6-1 | CASSYGFRQHYEQYF | TGTGCCAGCAGTTATGGGTTTCGGCAGCACTACGAGCAGTACTTC
TRBD2 | TRBJ2-1 | - | TRBV20-1 | CSAKRDLPNEQFF | TGCAGTGCTAAGCGGGATCTCCCCAATGAGCAGTTCTTC
- | TRBJ2-6 | many | TRBV6-5 | CASSYESPTVSLSGANVLTF | TGTGCCAGCAGTTACGAGAGTCCGACGGTATCCCTCTCTGGGGCCAACGTCCTGACTTTC
- | TRBJ2-5 | few | TRBV10-3 | CAISETASGETQYF | TGTGCCATCAGTGAGACAGCCTCGGGAGAGACCCAGTACTTC
- | TRBJ1-1 | few | TRBV15 | CATSRGPREVTEAFF | TGTGCCACCAGTCGGGGCCCCCGTGAGGTCACTGAAGCTTTCTTT
TRBD2 | TRBJ2-7 | - | TRBV3-1 | CASSHLAGGLAYEQYF | TGTGCCAGCAGCCATTTAGCGGGAGGGCTTGCCTACGAGCAGTACTTC
- | TRBJ2-7 | - | TRBV5-1 | CASSLAWGSYEQYF | TGCGCCAGCAGCTTGGCCTGGGGGTCCTACGAGCAGTACTTC
TRBD2 | TRBJ2-7 | many | TRBV20-1 | CSARRDPGLAGYEQYF | TGCAGTGCTAGACGCGATCCGGGACTAGCAGGCTACGAGCAGTACTTC
TRBD2 | TRBJ2-1 | - | TRBV20-1 | CSARAASGIYEQFF | TGCAGTGCTAGAGCGGCTAGCGGGATATATGAGCAGTTCTTC
TRBD1 | TRBJ2-3 | - | TRBV24-1 | CATSVGQGTDTQYF | TGTGCCACCAGTGTGGGACAGGGAACAGATACGCAGTATTTT
- | TRBJ2-7 | - | TRBV20-1 | CSARDRRDFLKTYEQYF | TGCAGTGCTAGAGATCGGAGGGATTTCCTCAAGACCTACGAGCAGTACTTC
- | TRBJ2-7 | few | TRBV30 | CAGSVSAGYEQYF | TGTGCCGGGAGTGTTAGCGCGGGCTACGAGCAGTACTTC
- | TRBJ2-7 | many | TRBV28 | CASSRGESGPYF | TGTGCCAGCAGTAGGGGAGAGTCCGGACCGTACTTC
- | TRBJ2-7 | few | TRBV4-2 | CASSQGRGRYEQYF | TGTGCCAGCAGCCAAGGCAGGGGACGGTACGAGCAGTACTTC
- | TRBJ2-6 | - | TRBV2 | CASNTGANVLTF | TGTGCCAGCAATACGGGGGCCAACGTCCTGACTTTC
TRBD2 | TRBJ2-7 | few | TRBV29-1 | CSVEVLAGYEQYF | TGCAGCGTTGAAGTACTAGCGGGGTACGAGCAGTACTTC
- | TRBJ1-3 | many | TRBV11-3 | CASSQIDRGNTIYF | TGTGCCAGCAGCCAGATTGACAGGGGAAACACCATATATTTT
- | TRBJ1-1 | - | TRBV19 | CASSIDRSTEAFF | TGTGCCAGTAGTATTGACAGATCCACTGAAGCTTTCTTT
TRBD2 | TRBJ2-3 | few | TRBV7-9 | CASSLMIAGGPDTQYF | TGTGCCAGCAGCTTGATGATTGCGGGGGGGCCGGATACGCAGTATTTT
- | TRBJ2-6 | - | TRBV12-3/TRBV12-4 | CASSKRSSGANVLTF | TGTGCCAGCAGTAAACGGAGCTCTGGGGCCAACGTCCTGACTTTC
- | TRBJ2-2 | few | TRBV24-1 | CATSDLSETGELFF | TGTGCCACCAGTGATTTGTCCGAGACCGGGGAGCTGTTTTTT
- | TRBJ1-2 | - | TRBV6-1 | CASSPSGDPYGYTF | TGTGCCAGCAGTCCATCAGGGGACCCCTATGGCTACACCTTC
TRBD2 | TRBJ2-7 | many | TRBV20-1 | CSARDLREGSYEQYF | TGCAGTGCTAGAGACTTGCGGGAGGGATCCTACGAGCAGTACTTC
TRBD2 | TRBJ2-3 | many | TRBV12-3/TRBV12-4 | CASSFGGGTDTQYF | TGTGCCAGCAGCTTCGGGGGGGGCACAGATACGCAGTATTTT
TRBD1 | TRBJ1-4 | - | TRBV4-2 | CASSQDEGQGAEKLFF | TGTGCCAGCAGCCAAGATGAGGGACAGGGGGCTGAAAAACTGTTTTTT
TRBD2 | TRBJ2-1 | many | TRBV7-3 | CASSELAGGLTEQFF | TGTGCCAGCAGCGAACTAGCGGGGGGGCTCACTGAGCAGTTCTTC
TRBD2 | TRBJ2-1 | - | TRBV3-1 | CASSQEKAGSSYNEQFF | TGTGCCAGCAGCCAAGAAAAAGCGGGGAGCTCCTACAATGAGCAGTTCTTC
TRBD1 | TRBJ1-2 | many | TRBV12-3/TRBV12-4 | CASRPGQLYGYTF | TGTGCCAGCAGGCCGGGACAGCTCTATGGCTACACCTTC
TRBD2 | TRBJ2-1 | - | TRBV5-4 | CASSLAMAGLAGYNEQFF | TGTGCCAGCAGCTTGGCCATGGCCGGACTAGCGGGGTACAATGAGCAGTTCTTC
TRBD2 | TRBJ2-3 | few | TRBV7-2 | CASSFVSSGGADTQYF | TGTGCCAGCAGCTTTGTCTCTAGCGGGGGGGCAGATACGCAGTATTTT
- | TRBJ1-2 | - | TRBV27 | CASSPTLHGDGYTF | TGTGCCAGCAGTCCCACTCTCCACGGGGATGGCTACACCTTC
TRBD1 | TRBJ2-7 | many | TRBV20-1 | CSAREGQAYEQYF | TGCAGTGCTAGAGAAGGACAGGCATACGAGCAGTACTTC
- | TRBJ2-3 | many | TRBV11-2 | CASSSPLHTQYF | TGTGCCAGCAGCTCGCCCTTGCATACGCAGTATTTT
- | TRBJ1-5 | - | TRBV28 | CASSQPWEPQHF | TGTGCCAGCAGCCAACCCTGGGAGCCCCAGCATTTT
TRBD1 | TRBJ2-7 | - | TRBV3-1 | CASSPHRGYYEQYF | TGTGCCAGCAGCCCGCACAGGGGCTACTACGAGCAGTACTTC
- | TRBJ2-1 | - | TRBV7-8 | CASSLMGGRADNEQFF | TGTGCCAGCAGCTTAATGGGCGGGCGGGCCGACAATGAGCAGTTCTTC
TRBD1 | TRBJ2-5 | many | TRBV28 | CASNVGRGRETQYF | TGTGCCAGCAACGTGGGCAGGGGGCGGGAGACCCAGTACTTC